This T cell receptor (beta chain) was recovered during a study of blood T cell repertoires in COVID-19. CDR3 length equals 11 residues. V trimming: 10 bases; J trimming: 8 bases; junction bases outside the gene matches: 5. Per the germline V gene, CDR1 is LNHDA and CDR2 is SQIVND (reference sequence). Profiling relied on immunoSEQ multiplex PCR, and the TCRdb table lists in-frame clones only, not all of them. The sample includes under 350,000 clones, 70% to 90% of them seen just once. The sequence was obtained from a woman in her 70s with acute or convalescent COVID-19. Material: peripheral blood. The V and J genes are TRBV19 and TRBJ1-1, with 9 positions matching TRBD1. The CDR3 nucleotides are TGTGCCACCGGGACAGGGACCGAAGCTTTCTTT. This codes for CATGTGTEAFF.